A single sample gave rise to the 14 T cell receptor beta chains below, sequenced in a study of T cell responses to AZD1222 COVID-19 vaccine. TCRdb's table, derived via immunoSEQ multiplex PCR, lists solely in-frame clones and lacks some. The table includes some 96,000 clones, roughly 84% detected once. The sequencing here drew on peripheral blood, taken on day 0 of AZD1222 vaccination. These receptors all stem from an adult in good health.

The chain employs TRBV28 and TRBJ1-5; D is perhaps TRBD1 (5 bases). Germline values: CDR1 MDHEN, CDR2 SYDVKM. This CDR3 region has 15 residues. Trimming stripped 5 bases from V and 7 bases from J, with 18 bases between. The chain's CDR3 is CASSPGTWGGQPQHF. CDR3 DNA sequence: TGTGCCAGCAGTCCCGGGACGTGGGGCGGCCAGCCCCAGCATTTT. Drawing the rest from reference TRBV28 and TRBJ1-5, the complete variable domain is DVKVTQSSRYLVKRTGEKVFLECVQDMDHENMFWYRQDPGLGLRLIYFSYDVKMKEKGDIPEGYSVSREKKERFSLILESASTNQTSMYLCASSPGTWGGQPQHFGDGTRLSIL.

V and J are TRBV11-1 and TRBJ1-2, with D possibly TRBD1 on 5 matching bases. The CDR3 has 13 residues. Per germline, CDR1 SGHAT and CDR2 FQDESV (reference sequence). Trimming shortened V by 5 bases and J by 7 bases, and 14 bases separated the two germline ends. The DNA of the CDR3 is TGTGCCAGCAGCGGGGCAGGGCGCTCTGGCTACACCTTC. It codes for CASSGAGRSGYTF. Full variable domain (outside the CDR3, taken from reference TRBV11-1 and TRBJ1-2): EAEVAQSPRYKITEKSQAVAFWCDPISGHATLYWYRQILGQGPELLVQFQDESVVDDSQLPKDRFSAERLKGVDSTLKIQPAELGDSAMYLCASSGAGRSGYTFGSGTRLTVV.

V is TRBV6-5 and J is TRBJ1-1, with 7 bases aligning to TRBD1. V shed 7 bases, J shed 0 bases, and the junction held 8 bases outside the gene matches. CDR1 is MNHEY and CDR2 is SVGAGI in the germline V gene. This CDR3 spans 15 amino acids. CDR3 in DNA: TGTGCCAGCAACCCGGGGCAGGGGGTGAACACTGAAGCTTTCTTT. Protein product: CASNPGQGVNTEAFF.

The chain links TRBV5-1 to TRBJ1-1; D gene unclear. The V gene's germline CDR1 is SGHRS and CDR2 YFSETQ. CDR3 size: 15 residues. V shed 4 bases and J shed 4 bases, with 17 bases lying between them. The CDR3 spells CASSPLGVRGTEAFF. The DNA of the CDR3 is TGCGCCAGCAGCCCTCTAGGTGTTCGGGGCACTGAAGCTTTCTTT. Based on the CDR3 plus reference TRBV5-1 and TRBJ1-1, the full variable domain is KAGVTQTPRYLIKTRGQQVTLSCSPISGHRSVSWYQQTPGQGLQFLFEYFSETQRNKGNFPGRFSGRQFSNSRSEMNVSTLELGDSALYLCASSPLGVRGTEAFFGQGTRLTVV.

For the CDR3, the DNA is TGCGCCAGCAGCTTGGCCGAAGGAGGGGCTACTGAAGCTTTCTTT. Its translation: CASSLAEGGATEAFF. V usage is TRBV5-1 and J usage is TRBJ1-1; perhaps TRBD1 as D (5 bases). This CDR3 comprises 15 residues. Germline V gene sequence: CDR1 SGHRS, CDR2 YFSETQ. V gave up 0 bases and J gave up 5 bases, with 14 bases separating them.

The chain is built from TRBV7-2 and TRBJ1-2; weak D call: TRBD1 (6 bases). The CDR3 loop spans 15 amino acids. Germline loops: CDR1 SGHTA, CDR2 FQGNSA. Trimming removed 1 base from V and 8 bases from J, with 17 bases in between. CDR3 coding DNA: TGTGCCAGCAGCTTAGGCGGGGGGGCAAGGAGAGGCTACACCTTC. Protein sequence: CASSLGGGARRGYTF.

The chain combines TRBV6-5 with TRBJ1-3; 8 positions agree with TRBD1. Trimming cost V 6 bases and J 7 bases; bases outside gene matches: 5. The CDR3 sequence is 13 residues long. In germline, CDR1 is MNHEY, CDR2 SVGAGI. CDR3 nucleotides: TGTGCCAGCAGCAACACAGGGGGGAACACCATATATTTT. This sequence encodes CASSNTGGNTIYF.

This clone was counted a single time. The sample carries other DNA sequences with the same CDR3. The chain joins TRBV5-1 to TRBJ1-2; D unclear. Per the germline V gene, CDR1 is SGHRS and CDR2 is YFSETQ. The V end was cut by 0 bases, the J end by 4 bases, with 4 bases between. The CDR3 runs 12 residues. CDR3 residues: CASSLDSYGYTF. The CDR3 region has the DNA TGCGCCAGCAGCTTGGATAGCTATGGCTACACCTTC.

The chain combines TRBV6-5 with TRBJ1-3; D is unresolved. The V gene's germline CDR1 is MNHEY and CDR2 SVGAGI. This CDR3 comprises 15 residues. Trimming removed 0 bases at V and 2 bases at J, with 8 bases between. The CDR3 nucleotides read TGTGCCAGCAGTTACTCGAGTTCTACTGGAAACACCATATATTTT. It is translated as CASSYSSSTGNTIYF.

This rearrangement joins TRBV30 to TRBJ2-7; D remains unclear. Trimming shortened V by 4 bases and J by 1 base, and 14 bases separated the two germline ends. The CDR3 is 14 residues long. Germline CDR1 and CDR2: GTSNPN and SVGIG (reference sequence). Here the CDR3 DNA reads TGTGCCTGGACCCCCCGACTGGGGTCCTACGAGCAGTACTTC. Protein product: CAWTPRLGSYEQYF.

This sequence joins TRBV11-2 and TRBJ1-4; D is undetermined. In germline, CDR1 is SGHAT, CDR2 FQNNGV. This CDR3 is built from 11 residues. The V and J ends lost 4 bases and 10 bases respectively, with 7 bases between them. Written as DNA, the CDR3 is TGTGCCAGCAGCTCCGGTGGAAAACTGTTTTTT. Protein sequence: CASSSGGKLFF.

This clone was found once. The chain combines TRBV4-3 with TRBJ1-1; no definite D call. Germline values: CDR1 LGHNA, CDR2 YSLEER. This CDR3 has 14 residues. The V end was cut by 4 bases, the J end by 1 base, with 10 bases between. This CDR3 is CASSPWRENTEAFF. CDR3 nucleotides: TGCGCCAGCAGCCCATGGAGAGAGAACACTGAAGCTTTCTTT.

V usage is TRBV28 and J usage is TRBJ2-2; D remains ambiguous. The V gene lost 4 bases and the J gene lost 4 bases, with 10 bases spanning the gap. CDR1 is MDHEN and CDR2 is SYDVKM in the germline V gene. The CDR3 contains 14 residues. The chain's CDR3 is CASSSPGVTGELFF. The CDR3, as DNA: TGTGCCAGCAGTTCACCGGGCGTCACCGGGGAGCTGTTTTTT. The full variable domain, its missing parts supplied by reference TRBV28 and TRBJ2-2, is DVKVTQSSRYLVKRTGEKVFLECVQDMDHENMFWYRQDPGLGLRLIYFSYDVKMKEKGDIPEGYSVSREKKERFSLILESASTNQTSMYLCASSSPGVTGELFFGEGSRLTVL.

The rearrangement links TRBV19 to TRBJ1-1, with a possible D match to TRBD1 (5 bases). Trimming shortened V by 3 bases and J by 2 bases, and 10 bases separated the two germline ends. Looked up from germline, CDR1 is LNHDA and CDR2 is SQIVND (reference sequence). The CDR3 is 14 amino acids. CDR3 DNA sequence: TGTGCCAGTAGTATCATGGGGGGTAACACTGAAGCTTTCTTT. This codes for CASSIMGGNTEAFF.